The entry that follows covers one TCR beta chain sequence. Its cognate antigen is unknown. Produced via immunoSEQ multiplex PCR; TCRdb's table is partial and in-frame only. The repertoire consists of thousands of clones, with more than 35% occurring once and the leading ten covering approximately 81%. These data are taken from a study of STAT3 mutations in large granular lymphocyte leukemia. General study findings and limits: At least one immunodominant TCR beta clonotype appeared in every T-cell large granular lymphocyte leukemia patient.

Sequencing input: peripheral blood mononuclear cells. The sequence was obtained from a man in his fifties or sixties with T-cell large granular lymphocyte leukemia. Some clones in this sample may be carry-over from other donors' samples.

The CDR3 is CASSLTGGETQYF. DNA for the CDR3: TGTGCCAGCAGCTTGACTGGGGGGGAGACCCAGTACTTC. J is TRBJ2-5 and V is TRBV5-4; D possibly corresponds to TRBD2 (6 bases). The V gene's germline CDR1 is SGHNT and CDR2 YYREEE (reference sequence). V lost 1 base and J lost 5, with 9 bases in between. This CDR3 has 13 amino acids.